This entry describes one TCR beta chain. Its antigen remains unidentified. No much larger clone exists at a distance of one base, and base qualities are not known. The data were obtained in a study of PD-1 blockade in classical Hodgkin lymphoma (dated by TCRdb to 2018 to 2021). Study-level background: Nivolumab dosing was 3 mg/kg intravenously every 2 weeks, continuing until either disease progression or unacceptable toxicity. A peripheral blood immune signature of response to PD-1 blockade in classical Hodgkin lymphoma was defined using TCR beta sequencing and CyTOF.

The Qiagen DNeasy kit was used to extract genomic DNA from unsorted PBMCs and from the negatively selected CD4+ and CD8+ fractions. Using primers that anneal to V and J segments, immunoSEQ multiplex PCR amplified the TCR beta CDR3 regions. A synthetic immune receptor repertoire was used to minimize amplification bias, and any remaining bias was removed computationally after sequencing. In the authors' own workflow: Repertoire diversity was quantified as the Shannon entropy index using custom Python scripts. Unsorted, CD4+ and CD8+ repertoires were analyzed separately, except for combined analyses in which CD4+ and CD8+ sequences were merged in silico. A clone counted as expanded when the clone's frequency after treatment rose at least 2-fold relative to C1D1, and clones undetected at baseline were given a pseudocount of 0.5. Clones with 0 or 1 copy at C1D1 were defined as singleton clones, while clones with 2 or more copies were defined as non-singleton clones. Clones expanded in unsorted samples were assigned a CD4+, CD8+ or unknown annotation through matching of protein sequences in sorted samples from the same patient. Diversity changes from C1D1 to C4D1 were tested in paired samples using Wilcoxon tests. The table comes from immuneACCESS by way of TCRdb, which keeps in-frame sequences with V and J called. Part of the clones is missing from these tables; in studies checked, under half for an unresolved V gene and the rest for unknown reasons. V and J calls and clone size are copied from that table; D and trimming were computed from the DNA. This sample comprises tens of thousands of clones, over 75% of them detected only once. The ten largest clones capture 9.4% of the sample.

The investigation overall reported the following: Baseline TCR diversity was reported to be lower in newly diagnosed patients than in healthy donors, and even lower in relapsed/refractory patients. A significant rise by C4D1 was seen in CD4+ but not CD8+ TCR diversity (p=0.0027 vs p=0.16), with the rise being most apparent in complete responders (p=0.02). Among trial patients, those achieving complete response had baseline diversity similar to that of newly diagnosed patients, while diversity was significantly lower in partial responders and progressors. Only a single clinical trial cohort was studied, and what caused the repertoire differences, possibly disease activity or prior therapy, remained undefined. Diversity was lower in patients who began nivolumab less than 1 year after ASCT, so these patients were left out of later analyses to avoid confounding by immune reconstitution.

Per the publication, the time point label means: cycle 4 day 1 (C4D1), after more than five weeks of nivolumab. All trial patients had relapsed after autologous stem cell transplantation, with cohorts A, B and C differing in prior brentuximab vedotin exposure. A total of over 50 patients with relapsed/refractory classical Hodgkin lymphoma made up the trial cohort, and each patient's best overall response was complete response, partial response or progressive disease. Trial patients were treated with single-agent nivolumab in the multi-cohort phase II CheckMate 205 trial. An independent review committee assessed best overall response by applying the 2007 International Working Group response criteria. PBMCs from the trial were collected at three points: immediately before nivolumab initiation (C1D1), and during therapy at cycle 2 day 1 and cycle 4 day 1. After peripheral blood was drawn into 8 mL Vacutainer Cell Preparation Tubes, PBMCs were isolated by centrifugation and then cryopreserved.

The CDR3, cysteine through phenylalanine, is 13 amino acids long. Solely the CDR3 DNA is kept, with 39 bases framed from the first base. V is shortened by 2 bases, J by 8 bases, and the region joining them spans 7 bases. According to the germline V gene, CDR1 reads MNHEY and CDR2 reads SVGAGI. The sequence derives from a human donor with classical Hodgkin lymphoma. The chain couples TRBV6-5 to TRBJ1-6; the D gene assignment is ambiguous. Material: peripheral blood mononuclear cells (PBMCs), obtained before the fourth cycle of nivolumab. The DNA reads as follows: TGTGCCAGCAGTTACAGGGAGCATTCACCCCTCCACTTT. Its protein reads: CASSYREHSPLHF.